This T cell receptor (beta chain) derives from a study of shared clonotypes between healthy human individuals. Findings and limits, study-wide: Naive CD4 clonotypes overlapped across several donors at roughly 4.5%.

In regard to this clone: The antigen is not known.

The assay was immunoSEQ multiplex PCR, and TCRdb's table has in-frame clones only and misses some. The sample has under 850,000 clones; about 91% are singletons. Trimming shortened V by 4 bases and J by 0 bases, and 13 bases separated the two germline ends. This CDR3 region has 15 residues. CDR1 and CDR2 from the germline V gene are SEHNR and FQNEAQ (reference sequence). Naive CD8 cells, CD45RO-negative and positively selected for CCR7, excluded terminally differentiated effector memory CD45RA+ cells. The origin of this receptor is a man younger than 45 in good health. The chain employs TRBV7-9 and TRBJ2-7; no definite D call. Input material: naive CD8+ T cells sorted from blood. The DNA of the CDR3 is TGTGCCAGCAGCTCCGCCCTCGGAAACTCCTACGAGCAGTACTTC. The encoded protein is CASSSALGNSYEQYF.